This T cell receptor (beta chain) was obtained from a study of T cells after yellow fever vaccination. Germline V gene lookup returns CDR1 SGHTA and CDR2 FQGNSA. J was trimmed by 4 bases and V by 1 base; bases with no gene match: 7. The CDR3 has 15 amino acids. In TCRdb, the 5' RACE reads were re-called with MiXCR into one record per CDR3 protein. This repertoire shows around 330,000 distinct CDR3 sequences, 3.6% found once; its top ten account for roughly a quarter. This clonotype was seen many times. Source: PBMCs, taken on the day of the yellow fever booster vaccination. The source of this sequence is a man between 18 and 29 years old who received the YFV17D yellow fever vaccine. This rearrangement joins TRBV7-2 to TRBJ2-7; 7 bases are shared with TRBD1. CDR3: CASSLDRGEVYEQYF. CDR3 sequence (DNA): TGTGCCAGCAGCTTAGACAGGGGAGAAGTATACGAGCAGTACTTC.